The 21 T cell receptor beta chains below all came from one sample that was sequenced in a study of graft-versus-host responses after intestinal transplantation. No antigens are known for them. Data came from immunoSEQ multiplex PCR; TCRdb stores just in-frame clones and leaves some out. The sample lists roughly 80,000 clones; around nine tenths were seen once. The starting material was unstimulated CD8+ T cells sorted from spleen or lymph node cells, obtained before transplant. The receptor set was obtained from a human donor who was the organ donor for an intestinal transplant.

The rearrangement uses TRBV6-1 and TRBJ2-1, with D unresolved. This CDR3 contains 13 residues. V gave up 6 bases and J gave up 3 bases, with 9 bases separating them. Germline V CDR1 and CDR2: MNHNS, SASEGT. The DNA of the CDR3 is TGTGCCAGCAGCCACAGAGTCTACAATGAGCAGTTCTTC. Translation gives CASSHRVYNEQFF.

The CDR3 sequence: CASSHQGSNSPLHF. In DNA, the CDR3 is TGTGCCAGTAGTCACCAGGGCAGTAATTCACCCCTCCACTTT. This sequence joins TRBV19 and TRBJ1-6, with TRBD1 as a possible D gene (5 bases). CDR3 length: 14 amino acids. Trimming took 5 bases from V and 6 from J, leaving 11 bases between them. CDR1 is LNHDA, CDR2 SQIVND, per germline (reference sequence).

The chain couples TRBV6-6 to TRBJ1-5; D may be TRBD1 (6 bases). Deletions cut 2 bases from V and 5 bases from J, with 13 bases between. The CDR3 is made up of 15 amino acids. Germline assignment: CDR1 MNHNY and CDR2 SVGAGI (reference sequence). The CDR3 DNA is TGTGCCAGCAGTTACCCGGCGAAGGGGGATCAGCCCCAGCATTTT. Its translation: CASSYPAKGDQPQHF.

The chain couples TRBV6-1 to TRBJ1-2; 7 bases map to TRBD1. In germline, CDR1 is MNHNS, CDR2 SASEGT. Trimming took 0 bases from V and 0 from J; bases not matched to a gene: 1. This CDR3 spans 15 amino acids. This chain's CDR3 is CASSEAQGANYGYTF. The CDR3 DNA reads TGTGCCAGCAGTGAAGCCCAGGGGGCTAACTATGGCTACACCTTC.

This sequence joins TRBV2 and TRBJ2-2; possible D gene TRBD1, 5 bases. V was pared by 6 bases and J by 2 bases, with 16 bases between. The CDR3 covers 16 residues. Per the germline V gene, CDR1 is SNHLY and CDR2 is FYNNEI. CDR3 loop: CASRLYQGPNTGELFF. DNA for the CDR3: TGTGCCAGCAGGCTTTATCAGGGCCCAAACACCGGGGAGCTGTTTTTT.

The rearrangement joins TRBV5-4 to TRBJ2-3, with D tentatively TRBD2 (6 bases). Germline values: CDR1 SGHNT, CDR2 YYREEE (reference sequence). V was pared by 0 bases and J by 6 bases, with 17 bases between. This CDR3 spans 16 amino acids. The CDR3 coding sequence is TGTGCCAGCAGCTTGGATCGGGGGTATCTTGGGGATACGCAGTATTTT. Protein product: CASSLDRGYLGDTQYF.

The J gene is TRBJ2-3, the V gene TRBV10-1; no definite D call. The ends were cut back, 8 bases at V and 4 bases at J, with 13 bases in the middle. Germline V gene lookup returns CDR1 WNHNN and CDR2 SYGVQD (reference sequence). This CDR3 has 13 amino acids. CDR3 sequence reads: CASLSRVPDTQYF. The DNA of the CDR3 is TGCGCCAGCTTATCCCGGGTTCCAGATACGCAGTATTTT.

J is TRBJ2-7 and V is TRBV27, with D uncertain. Germline lookup yields CDR1 MNHEY and CDR2 SMNVEV (reference sequence). This CDR3 is built from 12 residues. The V end was cut by 8 bases, the J end by 0 bases, with 8 bases between. The CDR3, as DNA: TGTGCCAGCGGTTCAAGCTCCTACGAGCAGTACTTC. As protein: CASGSSSYEQYF.

This clone was counted once. The chain is built from TRBV2 and TRBJ2-3, with D perhaps assigned TRBD1 or TRBD2 (5 bases each). Germline V gene sequence: CDR1 SNHLY, CDR2 FYNNEI. V shed 6 bases and J shed 0 bases, with 13 bases lying between them. There are 15 residues in the CDR3. The CDR3 DNA reads as TGTGCCAGCAGCCATACCGGGACGAGCACAGATACGCAGTATTTT. It codes for CASSHTGTSTDTQYF.

The gene calls are TRBV6-4 and TRBJ2-3; TRBD2 might be the D (6 bases). The germline V and J ends were trimmed by 3 bases and 0 bases, with 7 bases remaining between them. CDR3 length: 14 residues. CDR1 is MRHNA, CDR2 SNTAGT, per germline. CDR3 coding DNA: TGTGCCAGCAGTGAGCGGGGTAGCACAGATACGCAGTATTTT. It translates to CASSERGSTDTQYF.

The chain links TRBV4-1 to TRBJ2-7; perhaps D is TRBD1 or TRBD2 (6 bases each). V gave up 4 bases and J gave up 3 bases, with 22 bases separating them. Germline V gives CDR1 MGHRA, CDR2 YSYEKL. The CDR3 sequence is 17 residues long. CDR3 amino acids: CASSRWTAPGVRYEQYF. Written as DNA, the CDR3 is TGCGCCAGCAGCCGATGGACAGCCCCGGGGGTTCGCTACGAGCAGTACTTC.

The chain uses TRBV2 and TRBJ2-7; D could derive from TRBD1 or TRBD2 (5 bases each). CDR1 SNHLY and CDR2 FYNNEI come from the germline V gene. The CDR3 contains 15 residues. V shed 4 bases and J shed 0 bases, with 13 bases lying between them. The CDR3: CASSARESTSYEQYF. The CDR3 region has the DNA TGTGCCAGCAGTGCCAGGGAGTCAACCTCCTACGAGCAGTACTTC.

V usage is TRBV6-6 and J usage is TRBJ2-7; tentative D call: TRBD1 (6 bases). V dropped 4 bases and J dropped 6 bases, with 10 bases sitting between them. CDR1 is MNHNY and CDR2 is SVGAGI in the germline V gene (reference sequence). CDR3 length equals 12 residues. CDR3 protein: CASSLDRGEQYF. Here the CDR3 DNA reads TGTGCCAGCAGTTTGGACAGAGGCGAGCAGTACTTC.

This clone is a singleton in its sample. This same CDR3 is encoded by further DNA sequences in the sample. The chain links TRBV5-6 to TRBJ2-2; no definite D call. The CDR3 has 12 residues. Germline V CDR1 and CDR2: SGHDT, YYEEEE. V lost 0 bases to trimming and J lost 5 bases, with 2 bases between them. This chain's CDR3 is CASSLETGELFF. DNA for the CDR3: TGTGCCAGCAGCTTGGAAACCGGGGAGCTGTTTTTT. Full variable domain (remainder filled in from reference TRBV5-6 and TRBJ2-2): DAGVTQSPTHLIKTRGQQVTLRCSPKSGHDTVSWYQQALGQGPQFIFQYYEEEERQRGNFPDRFSGHQFPNYSSELNVNALLLGDSALYLCASSLETGELFFGEGSRLTVL.

The rearrangement joins TRBV5-5 to TRBJ2-7, with TRBD1 identical over 8 bases. This CDR3 contains 14 residues. Trimming cost V 1 base and J 4 bases; bases outside gene matches: 4. Germline lookup yields CDR1 SGHKS and CDR2 YYEKEE (reference sequence). CDR3 loop: CASSLWQGAYEQYF. As DNA, the CDR3 is TGTGCCAGCAGCTTGTGGCAGGGGGCTTACGAGCAGTACTTC.

This rearrangement joins TRBV7-2 to TRBJ2-3; TRBD1 matches at 7 bases. The CDR3 is 15 residues long. V shed 5 bases and J 5 bases; nucleotides not matched to a gene: 10. Germline loops: CDR1 SGHTA, CDR2 FQGNSA. CDR3 amino acids: CASSVPGQSVDTQYF. CDR3 DNA: TGTGCCAGCAGCGTACCGGGACAGTCCGTAGATACGCAGTATTTT.

V usage is TRBV5-1 and J usage is TRBJ1-2, with 7 bases that match TRBD1. Germline V gene lookup returns CDR1 SGHRS and CDR2 YFSETQ. Trimming removed 0 bases from V and 2 bases from J; junction bases left unmatched: 4. The CDR3 spans 15 residues. CDR3 sequence: CASSLAGDSNYGYTF. CDR3 sequence (DNA): TGCGCCAGCAGCTTGGCCGGGGACAGCAACTATGGCTACACCTTC.

V is TRBV27 and J is TRBJ2-7; unclear D gene. Trimming took 5 bases from V and 1 from J, leaving 12 bases between them. CDR3 length: 14 residues. Per the germline V gene, CDR1 is MNHEY and CDR2 is SMNVEV (reference sequence). The CDR3, as DNA: TGTGCCAGCAGTCTAAAGGACGGGTCCTACGAGCAGTACTTC. It codes for CASSLKDGSYEQYF.

The rearrangement uses TRBV19 and TRBJ1-1; TRBD1 aligns across 8 bases. There are 15 residues in the CDR3. CDR1 is LNHDA and CDR2 is SQIVND in the germline V gene (reference sequence). J lost 0 bases, V lost 6 bases, and 6 bases had no gene match. The CDR3 reads CASSPHRGMNTEAFF. The CDR3, as DNA: TGTGCCAGTAGCCCCCACAGGGGGATGAACACTGAAGCTTTCTTT.

The chain uses TRBV4-1 and TRBJ2-1; either TRBD1 or TRBD2 may fit D (5 bases each). The CDR3 length is 15 residues. Trimming left V 3 bases short and J 7 bases short, with 16 bases between. CDR1 and CDR2 (germline): MGHRA, YSYEKL. The CDR3 region is CASSQRGVGPNEQFF. CDR3 nucleotides: TGCGCCAGCAGCCAGAGGGGAGTGGGGCCTAATGAGCAGTTCTTC.

The chain combines TRBV5-6 with TRBJ2-1; D not certain. This CDR3 region has 13 residues. CDR1 is SGHDT and CDR2 is YYEEEE in the germline V gene. Between the trimmed V and J ends, which lost 0 bases and 15 bases, there was a span of 16 bases. The CDR3 region has the DNA TGTGCCAGCAGCTTGGGAGGTTCGGCCGGCCTGTTCTTC. Its translation: CASSLGGSAGLFF.